A selection of T cell receptor beta chains follows, all from one sample in a study of blood T cell repertoires in COVID-19. Clones were sequenced by immunoSEQ multiplex PCR, and TCRdb holds only the in-frame ones, with some missing. The sample records more than 100,000 clones, approximately 90% being singletons. Input material: peripheral blood. These receptors were obtained from a man aged 45-65 years with active or convalescent COVID-19. The CDR3 runs from the conserved cysteine through the conserved F or W. The D gene is left open where the match is weak. Part of the rows lack a size; the others show once, few, many or a class for expanded clones.

clone size	V gene	D gene	J gene	CDR3 DNA	CDR3 protein
.	TRBV19	.	TRBJ1-6	TGTGCCAGTAGTTCTAGGGGATCACCCCTCCACTTT	CASSSRGSPLHF
.	TRBV19	.	TRBJ1-3	TGTGCCAGTAGTATCTACCCTTTGAGCTCTGGAAACACCATATATTTT	CASSIYPLSSGNTIYF
.	TRBV19	.	TRBJ1-5	TGTGCCAGTAGTATCTGGGGAGAGGGCAATCAGCCCCAGCATTTT	CASSIWGEGNQPQHF
.	TRBV5-8	.	TRBJ1-4	TGTGCCAGCAGCTTTGGAGAGGTTGCCGAAAAACTGTTTTTT	CASSFGEVAEKLFF
.	TRBV19	TRBD1	TRBJ1-2	TGTGCCAGTAGTACTTCCACCCCAGGGGGCACTGGCTACACCTTC	CASSTSTPGGTGYTF
.	TRBV10-3	TRBD1	TRBJ2-3	TGTGCCATCGGGACAGGGGCAGATACGCAGTATTTT	CAIGTGADTQYF
.	TRBV6-5	TRBD1	TRBJ2-2	TGTGCCGTGACAGGGGACAACACCGGGGAGCTGTTTTTT	CAVTGDNTGELFF
.	TRBV6-5	TRBD2	TRBJ2-5	TGTGCCAGCAGTTACGGGACTAGCGGGAGGGAAGAGACCCAGTACTTC	CASSYGTSGREETQYF
.	TRBV12-3/TRBV12-4	.	TRBJ2-5	TGTGCCAGCAGTTTAAGCAGGGAGACCCAGTACTTC	CASSLSRETQYF
.	TRBV5-1	.	TRBJ1-1	TGCGCCAGCAGCTTAGTAAGGGGTGGTACTGAAGCTTTCTTT	CASSLVRGGTEAFF
.	TRBV6-6	.	TRBJ1-5	TGTGCCAGCAGTTCGTCCCCGTTTAGCAATCAGCCCCAGCATTTT	CASSSSPFSNQPQHF
.	TRBV5-8	TRBD2	TRBJ2-1	TGTGCCAGCAGCTTGGTTCGCGGCGGACTAGCGGGAAACAACAATGAGCAGTTCTTC	CASSLVRGGLAGNNNEQFF
few	TRBV7-2	.	TRBJ1-4	TGTGCCAGCAGCCCCTCCGGGGGGAATGAAAAACTGTTTTTT	CASSPSGGNEKLFF
once	TRBV4-2	TRBD1	TRBJ2-2	TGTGCCAGCAGCCAAGAAGACAGGGGAGAACACACCGGGGAGCTGTTTTTT	CASSQEDRGEHTGELFF
.	TRBV5-4	.	TRBJ2-1	TGTGCCAGCAGCTTGATAAACAATGAGCAGTTCTTC	CASSLINNEQFF
.	TRBV18	.	TRBJ1-1	TGTGCCAGCTCACCGGGACGGGGGGCGGTCGCTGAAGCTTTCTTT	CASSPGRGAVAEAFF
.	TRBV28	TRBD1	TRBJ1-5	TGTGCCAGCAGTTCGGGGACAGGGGGTTATAGCAATCAGCCCCAGCATTTT	CASSSGTGGYSNQPQHF
once	TRBV6-5	.	TRBJ1-5	TGTGCCAGCAGTACAACAGGTAATCAGCCCCAGCATTTT	CASSTTGNQPQHF
.	TRBV5-1	.	TRBJ2-3	TGCGCCAGCAGCCCCACGGGACATCCTACAGATACGCAGTATTTT	CASSPTGHPTDTQYF
.	TRBV30	.	TRBJ1-1	TGTGCCTGGAGTGAACCATTTCGGACAGCTGAAGCTTTCTTT	CAWSEPFRTAEAFF
.	TRBV27	TRBD1	TRBJ2-7	TGTGCCAGCAGTATCGCGACAGGGAGCTCCTACGAGCAGTACTTC	CASSIATGSSYEQYF
.	TRBV9	TRBD1	TRBJ1-5	TGTGCCAGCAGCGCGGGACAGGGGAGCAATCAGCCCCAGCATTTT	CASSAGQGSNQPQHF
.	TRBV20-1	TRBD1	TRBJ1-6	TGCAGTGCTAGTAAAGGACAGGGGGCGAGTTCACCCCTCCACTTT	CSASKGQGASSPLHF
.	TRBV19	.	TRBJ2-3	TGTGCCAGTAGACGGCAAGGGGAGGTGCGGACAGATACGCAGTATTTT	CASRRQGEVRTDTQYF
.	TRBV5-1	.	TRBJ1-1	TGCGCCAGCAGCCCCTTATCTCTAGACCTGAACACTGAAGCTTTCTTT	CASSPLSLDLNTEAFF
.	TRBV6-5	.	TRBJ2-3	TGTGCCAGCAGGAGGGATAGCACAGATACGCAGTATTTT	CASRRDSTDTQYF
.	TRBV23-1	.	TRBJ2-7	TGCGCCAGCAGTCAAGTGTGGGGCCTCCCCTACGAGCAGTACTTC	CASSQVWGLPYEQYF
.	TRBV3-1/TRBV3-2	.	TRBJ1-1	TGTGCCAGCAGCCAGGACAGGAACACTGAAGCTTTCTTT	CASSQDRNTEAFF
.	TRBV19	.	TRBJ2-5	TGTGCCAGTGGGCGAGAGACCCAGTACTTC	CASGRETQYF
.	TRBV2	.	TRBJ2-5	TGTGCCAGCAGTGAAACACACAGGGTTGGGACCCAGTACTTC	CASSETHRVGTQYF
.	TRBV2	.	TRBJ1-1	TGTGCCAGCAGGAGTGGGGAGGTGAACACTGAAGCTTTCTTT	CASRSGEVNTEAFF
.	TRBV10-2	TRBD2	TRBJ2-1	TGCGCCAGCAGTGACCGGGGACTAGCGGGAGGGGGGGAGCAGTTCTTC	CASSDRGLAGGGEQFF
.	TRBV6-6	TRBD2	TRBJ2-7	TGTGCCAGCAGGTTAGCGGGGGGGCTATACGAGCAGTACTTC	CASRLAGGLYEQYF
.	TRBV10-1	.	TRBJ1-2	TGCGCCAGCAGTGAGTCTGTAACTCCGCAGGGTGATGGCTACACCTTC	CASSESVTPQGDGYTF
.	TRBV6-5	TRBD1	TRBJ2-4	TGTGCCAGCAATCGGGACAGGGAAAAAAACATTCAGTACTTC	CASNRDREKNIQYF
.	TRBV30	TRBD1	TRBJ2-5	TGTGCCTGGAGAAACAGGGGGCAAGAGACCCAGTACTTC	CAWRNRGQETQYF
.	TRBV6-1	.	TRBJ1-2	TGTGCCAGCAGTGAAGCTCGCAGGGGAAGTGGCTACACCTTC	CASSEARRGSGYTF
once	TRBV20-1	TRBD1	TRBJ2-3	TGCTGTGCTAGTGGGGGACAGGGGACGAGTTGGGCACGGGGAGGCACAGATACGCAGTATTTT	CCASGGQGTSWARGGTDTQYF
.	TRBV6-5	TRBD1	TRBJ2-7	TGTGCCAGCAGGGCACAGGGGGCAGATTCCTACGAGCAGTACTTC	CASRAQGADSYEQYF
.	TRBV5-1	TRBD2	TRBJ2-5	TGCGCCAGCAGCCCTGGGACTAGCGGGGGGGCGTTGCAAGAGACCCAGTACTTC	CASSPGTSGGALQETQYF
.	TRBV27	.	TRBJ2-6	TGTGCCAGCAGTCTCTCCCCCGGGGCTGGGGCCAACGTCCTGACTTTC	CASSLSPGAGANVLTF
.	TRBV7-2	TRBD2	TRBJ2-1	TGTGCCAGCAGTCCTATGGGGACTACTGGAAATGAGCAGTTCTTC	CASSPMGTTGNEQFF
.	TRBV5-1	.	TRBJ2-3	TGCGCCAGCAGCTCATGGACTGGAAACACAGATACGCAGTATTTT	CASSSWTGNTDTQYF
.	TRBV6-5	.	TRBJ1-1	TGTGCCAGCGGGGGCAGGGAGAACACTGAAGCTTTCTTT	CASGGRENTEAFF
few	TRBV6-5	TRBD2	TRBJ2-3	TGTGCCAGCAGAAGAACTAGCGGTAGCACAGATACGCAGTATTTT	CASRRTSGSTDTQYF
.	TRBV15	.	TRBJ2-6	TGTGCCACCAGCAGACCCCGGGGGTCCTATCGTTCTGGGGCCAACGTCCTGACTTTC	CATSRPRGSYRSGANVLTF
.	TRBV28	TRBD2	TRBJ2-3	TGTGCCAGCAGTTCCCCTCGCGGGAGAGGCGATACGCAGTATTTT	CASSSPRGRGDTQYF
.	TRBV4-2	TRBD2	TRBJ2-7	TGTGCCAGCAGCCAAGCTACTCCGACGACTAGCGGGCTCTCCTACGAGCAGTACTTC	CASSQATPTTSGLSYEQYF
once	TRBV2	.	TRBJ2-5	TGTGCCAGCCGGTCTCGGGCGGGACTGGAGACCCAGTACTTC	CASRSRAGLETQYF
.	TRBV27	.	TRBJ2-7	TGTGCCAGCAGAGAGAGAATCTCCTACGAGCAGTACTTC	CASRERISYEQYF
.	TRBV13	TRBD2	TRBJ2-2	TGTGCCAGCAGCTTCCGGGGGGCGAACACCGGGGAGCTGTTTTTT	CASSFRGANTGELFF
.	TRBV4-1	.	TRBJ1-5	TGCGCCAGCAGCCAGAGGGAAGGCCAGCCCCAGCATTTT	CASSQREGQPQHF
.	TRBV9	.	TRBJ1-1	TGTGCCAGCAGCTTAGGGATACAGATGAACACTGAAGCTTTCTTT	CASSLGIQMNTEAFF
.	TRBV10-1	.	TRBJ2-2	TGCGCCAGCAGCCCACTAGTTCCCGGGGAGCTGTTTTTT	CASSPLVPGELFF